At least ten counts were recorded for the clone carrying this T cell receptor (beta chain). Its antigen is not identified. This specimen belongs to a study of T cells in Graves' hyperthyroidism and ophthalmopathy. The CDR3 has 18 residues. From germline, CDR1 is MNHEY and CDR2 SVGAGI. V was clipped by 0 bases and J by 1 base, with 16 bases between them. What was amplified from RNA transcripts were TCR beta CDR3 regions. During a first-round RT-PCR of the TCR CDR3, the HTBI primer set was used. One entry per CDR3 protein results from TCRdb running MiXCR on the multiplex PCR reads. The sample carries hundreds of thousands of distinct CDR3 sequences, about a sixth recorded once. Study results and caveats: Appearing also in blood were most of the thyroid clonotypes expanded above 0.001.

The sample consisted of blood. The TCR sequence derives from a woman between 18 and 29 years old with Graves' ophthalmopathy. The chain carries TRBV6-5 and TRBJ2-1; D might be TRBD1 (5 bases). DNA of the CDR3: TGTGCCAGCAGTTACTCAGATCAGGGCGTCTCGTCCTACAATGAGCAGTTCTTC. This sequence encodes CASSYSDQGVSSYNEQFF.